What follows is one T cell receptor beta chain and its context. Its antigen is undetermined. The data derive from a study of beta chain features in type 1 diabetes. Overall study results and limits: Researchers report that Type 1 diabetes patients had moderately but significantly shorter TCRB CDR3s across all four CD4+ subsets.

The CDR3 contains 15 residues. Trimming cost V 7 bases and J 7 bases, with 22 bases left between them. Germline loops: CDR1 GTSNPN, CDR2 SVGIG (reference sequence). Sequencing targeted expressed TCRB transcripts, as all isolated RNA had been reverse transcribed. Naive, central memory and regulatory T cell samples averaged roughly 3.4 million immunoSEQ reads each. The protocol was immunoSEQ multiplex PCR, while the TCRdb copy is restricted to in-frame clones and leaves out a portion. The sample shows roughly 150,000 clones, 63% of them seen only once. This rearrangement joins TRBV30 to TRBJ2-2, with a possible D match to TRBD1 (7 bases). Sequencing input: naive CD4+ T cells from blood. The source of this sequence is a man aged 25-45 years with type 1 diabetes. The CDR3 spells CAFDRDFDLGGELFF. The DNA of the CDR3 is TGTGCCTTCGACAGGGACTTCGACCTGGGCGGGGAGCTGTTTTTT.